A selection of T cell receptor beta chains follows, all from one sample in a study of blood T cell repertoires in COVID-19. Only in-frame clones appear in the TCRdb table, and some are missing; sequencing was by immunoSEQ multiplex PCR. The table records roughly 250,000 clones, roughly four fifths of them present only once. The sample taken for sequencing was peripheral blood. Receptors were obtained from a woman of 80 years or more with acute or convalescent COVID-19. The CDR3 runs from the conserved cysteine through the conserved F or W. A D gene is named only where the DNA matches it firmly. The size field is filled for only some rows; it gives once, few, many or a size class.

size: -
V: TRBV7-3
D: TRBD1
J: TRBJ2-7
DNA: TGTGCCAGCAGCCCACAACCGGGACAGAGTCCCTACGAGCAGTACTTC
CDR3: CASSPQPGQSPYEQYF

size: -
V: TRBV28
D: -
J: TRBJ1-5
DNA: TGTGCCAGCATACAGGGCTATGGTTCCCCCCAGCATTTT
CDR3: CASIQGYGSPQHF

size: -
V: TRBV19
D: -
J: TRBJ2-6
DNA: TGTGCCAGTAGTATACGCGGGGCCTCTGGGGCCAACGTCCTGACTTTC
CDR3: CASSIRGASGANVLTF

size: once
V: TRBV29-1
D: -
J: TRBJ1-3
DNA: TGCAGCGTTGAAGATCTGGAGGGAAACACCATATATTTT
CDR3: CSVEDLEGNTIYF

size: -
V: TRBV7-3
D: -
J: TRBJ2-7
DNA: TGTGCCAGCAGCTCGGGACTCCCCGGCGAGCAGTACTTC
CDR3: CASSSGLPGEQYF

size: once
V: TRBV3-1/TRBV3-2
D: -
J: TRBJ2-1
DNA: TGTGCCAGCAGCAGAAGCGTCAATGAGCAGTTCTTC
CDR3: CASSRSVNEQFF

size: -
V: TRBV5-4
D: TRBD2
J: TRBJ2-3
DNA: TGTGCCAGCAGCTCACAAACTAGCGGGGGGGCCCGGGATACGCAGTATTTT
CDR3: CASSSQTSGGARDTQYF

size: -
V: TRBV6-5
D: TRBD1
J: TRBJ1-4
DNA: TGTGCCAGCAGTTACTCGCGGCAGGGGGCTAGAGAAAAACTGTTTTTT
CDR3: CASSYSRQGAREKLFF

size: -
V: TRBV29-1
D: TRBD1
J: TRBJ1-1
DNA: TGCAGCGCACGGGACAGGGGGTCGAGGACTGAAGCCTTCTTT
CDR3: CSARDRGSRTEAFF

size: -
V: TRBV7-9
D: TRBD1
J: TRBJ1-5
DNA: TGTGCCAGCAGCTTAGGGACAGGGAGCAATCAGCCCCAGCATTTT
CDR3: CASSLGTGSNQPQHF

size: -
V: TRBV19
D: TRBD2
J: TRBJ2-1
DNA: TGTGCCAGTAGTATCCGAGCGGGGGGGCTCAATGAGCAGTTCTTC
CDR3: CASSIRAGGLNEQFF

size: -
V: TRBV27
D: -
J: TRBJ1-5
DNA: TGTGCCAGCAGTCGCGGGGGCTTCAATCAGCCCCAGCATTTT
CDR3: CASSRGGFNQPQHF

size: once
V: TRBV2
D: -
J: TRBJ2-3
DNA: TGTGCCAGCAGTCGGACAGTAGACACAGATACGCAGTATTTT
CDR3: CASSRTVDTDTQYF

size: -
V: TRBV6-5
D: -
J: TRBJ1-2
DNA: TGTGCCAGCAGTTACCAGACAGGACGTACCCCCTACACCTTC
CDR3: CASSYQTGRTPYTF

size: -
V: TRBV7-9
D: TRBD2
J: TRBJ2-7
DNA: TGTGCCAGCAGCTCTCTAGCGGGGAGCTCCTACGAGCAGTACTTC
CDR3: CASSSLAGSSYEQYF

size: -
V: TRBV2
D: TRBD1
J: TRBJ2-1
DNA: TGTGCCAGCAGGGATCCGGGACAGGGTGCCTACAATGAGCAGTTCTTC
CDR3: CASRDPGQGAYNEQFF

size: many
V: TRBV3-1/TRBV3-2
D: TRBD1
J: TRBJ2-7
DNA: TGTGCCAGCAGCCAAGAAGGGACAGGGTTCTCCTACGAGCAGTACTTC
CDR3: CASSQEGTGFSYEQYF

size: -
V: TRBV19
D: -
J: TRBJ2-2
DNA: TGTGCCAGTAGTATAGGCCAGGGGTCCCCCGGGGAGCTGTTTTTT
CDR3: CASSIGQGSPGELFF

size: -
V: TRBV6-6
D: TRBD1
J: TRBJ1-6
DNA: TGTGCCAGCAGGCCCGGACAGGCCAATTCACCCCTCCACTTT
CDR3: CASRPGQANSPLHF

size: -
V: TRBV28
D: TRBD1
J: TRBJ1-2
DNA: TGTGCCAGCAGCCCGGACAGGGGTATCTATGGCTACACCTTC
CDR3: CASSPDRGIYGYTF

size: -
V: TRBV30
D: -
J: TRBJ1-1
DNA: TGTGCCTGGACAGGGGACATTATGAACACTGAAGCTTTCTTT
CDR3: CAWTGDIMNTEAFF

size: -
V: TRBV21-1
D: -
J: TRBJ2-6
DNA: TGTGCCAGCAGCAAAGAGGCCGGGACAGAGTTCTCTGGGGCCAACGTCCTGACTTTC
CDR3: CASSKEAGTEFSGANVLTF

size: once
V: TRBV5-5
D: TRBD1
J: TRBJ2-2
DNA: TGTGCCAGCAGCTTGGACGGGACAGTTTACACCGGGGAGCTGTTTTTT
CDR3: CASSLDGTVYTGELFF

size: -
V: TRBV27
D: -
J: TRBJ2-7
DNA: TGTGCCAGCAGTTCAATGGCCCCCTACGAGCAGTACTTC
CDR3: CASSSMAPYEQYF

size: once
V: TRBV28
D: TRBD2
J: TRBJ2-1
DNA: TGTGCCAGCAGTCGGGGGACTAGCGGGGGAATATACAATGAGCAGTTCTTC
CDR3: CASSRGTSGGIYNEQFF

size: -
V: TRBV6-6
D: TRBD1
J: TRBJ2-7
DNA: TGTGCCAGCAGTTCGAGCGGACAGGGGAGTACCGAGCAGTACTTC
CDR3: CASSSSGQGSTEQYF

size: -
V: TRBV4-2
D: -
J: TRBJ1-5
DNA: TGTGCCAGCAGCCAAGAAGCTGGCAATCAGCCCCAGCATTTT
CDR3: CASSQEAGNQPQHF

size: -
V: TRBV28
D: -
J: TRBJ1-1
DNA: TGTGCCAGCAGCCTACGAGAAATGAACACTGAAGCTTTCTTT
CDR3: CASSLREMNTEAFF